The entry below gives a single T cell receptor beta chain sequence along with its context. The antigen is unknown. This CDR3 spans 16 amino acids. CDR1 and CDR2 from the germline V gene are SGHAT and FQDESV (reference sequence). The J segment lost 9 bases and the V segment lost 2 bases, leaving 6 bases of the junction unmatched. These data belong to a study of CD8+ T cells in alopecia areata. Turning to the study itself: Severity was scored as percentage of affected scalp area in treated patients.

Findings of the study overall: Scalp clonality and expanded CD8+ clones among the top 100 were significantly decreased by tofacitinib. Since there was just one nonresponder, nobody can yet say how baseline CD8+ expansion ties to response.

Treatment reported: oral pan-JAK inhibitor, 5-10 mg twice daily. T lymphocytes (CD4+ and CD8+) were sorted from PBMCs. Following RNA extraction, reverse transcription yielded cDNA that acted as the sequencing template. This table comes from immunoSEQ multiplex PCR, and its TCRdb copy is limited to in-frame clones, with some not included. This sample has 200,000 to 250,000 clones; around three fifths occur once, and the top ten carry around 1.5%. Here the sequenced sample was CD4+ T cells sorted from blood, taken at week 4, from a patient treated with tofacitinib. The V and J genes are TRBV11-1 and TRBJ1-6, with 11 nucleotides matching TRBD1. This receptor was identified in a human donor with alopecia areata. CDR3 DNA sequence: TGTGCCAGCAGCTTAAGGCGGACAGGGGGCTTTTCACCCCTCCACTTT. Its translation: CASSLRRTGGFSPLHF.